This record concerns one T cell receptor (beta chain) sequence. The repertoire was sequenced with immunoSEQ multiplex PCR; TCRdb's copy has only in-frame clones and lacks some. The sample lists about 130,000 clones, approximately 90% occurring once. The sample originates from a study of control samples from healthy donors and cancer patients. Trimming cost V 2 bases and J 4 bases, with 17 bases left between them. CDR1 is MNHEY, CDR2 SMNVEV, per germline (reference sequence). This CDR3 comprises 16 residues. The sequencing sample was made of blood. The TCR was taken from a woman aged 45-65 years in good health. The J gene is TRBJ1-2, the V gene TRBV27; D perhaps matches TRBD1 (5 bases). The CDR3 protein is CASSLLSAGLVYGYTF. As DNA, the CDR3 is TGTGCCAGCAGTTTACTCTCGGCAGGGCTCGTCTATGGCTACACCTTC.